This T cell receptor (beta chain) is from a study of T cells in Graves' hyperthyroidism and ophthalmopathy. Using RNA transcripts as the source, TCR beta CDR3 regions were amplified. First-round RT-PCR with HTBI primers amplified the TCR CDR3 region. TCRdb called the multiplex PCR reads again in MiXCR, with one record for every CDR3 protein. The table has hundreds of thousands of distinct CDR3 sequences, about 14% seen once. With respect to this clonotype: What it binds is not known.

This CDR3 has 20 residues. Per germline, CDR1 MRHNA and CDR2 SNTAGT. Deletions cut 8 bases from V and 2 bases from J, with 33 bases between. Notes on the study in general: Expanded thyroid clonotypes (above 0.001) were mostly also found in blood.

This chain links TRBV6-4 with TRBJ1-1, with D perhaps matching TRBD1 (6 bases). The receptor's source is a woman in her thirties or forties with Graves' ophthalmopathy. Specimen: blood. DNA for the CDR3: TGTGCCAGCTTGCCCAGGCATGGGGGGCCCAACCACTCTAAAAACACTGAAGCTTTCTTT. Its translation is CASLPRHGGPNHSKNTEAFF.